Listed below are T cell receptor beta chains from one sample, sequenced in a study of blood T cell repertoires in COVID-19. Sequenced by immunoSEQ multiplex PCR; TCRdb stores in-frame clones only, minus some. This table has 200,000 to 250,000 clones, around 81% appearing once. Sample: PBMCs or T cells enriched from blood (not recorded which). The receptors shown here come from a woman between 45 and 65 years old with acute COVID-19. Each CDR3 is given without its conserved first and last residue.

CDR3aa | v_gene
ASSTGSGGAGRLF | TRBV7-6
ASSPTYSRAETQY | TRBV7-3
AISSTSAETQY | TRBV10-3
ASSRGLAGEGYEQY | TRBV18
ASTQTGGYGYT | TRBV7-2
ASSFLQQGGGYT | TRBV3-1/TRBV3-2
ASSLVSGHRANTEAF | TRBV5-6
ASSSQAGTGGVGGQPQH | TRBV6-6
ASKARTGWTEAF | TRBV19
AISESTAGISPLH | TRBV10-3
SASKYEGGSLQTQY | TRBV20-1
ASSYSDRQRGYT | TRBV6-5
SGWGQGRNEQF | TRBV29-1
ASTQTANTEAF | TRBV10-2
ASSSGTSGRKGYEQY | TRBV7-2
SLRDSQSRGYT | TRBV29-1
ASSRAGTAEETQY | TRBV3-1/TRBV3-2